This TCR beta chain is from a study of CD8+CD57+ T cells in acquired aplastic anemia. Study in general: The DNA of sorted CD4+ and CD8+ cells averaged around 3.2 ug.

Only patients with CD8+CD57+ cell expansion on flow cytometry were chosen for sequencing. At blood sampling, none of the patients had yet received therapy. Both TCR beta VDJ combination and CDR3 sequence profiling were carried out. Genomic DNA was the template for this profiling. TCRdb reanalysed the reads using MiXCR and keeps one entry per CDR3 protein. The sample carries 400,000 to 600,000 distinct CDR3 sequences, approximately 33% recorded once. CDR3 length: 14 residues. CDR1 and CDR2 (germline): DFQATT, SNEGSKA (reference sequence). V was cut by 5 bases and J by 1 base, with 12 bases left in between. The table lists this clonotype with a few counts. Antigen specificity is unknown. Study-wide findings and caveats: Patients and controls had CD8+ Simpson's diversity values that were not significantly distinct. Shared by patients and controls, almost 30 CD8+ CDR3s were abundant in patients.

Sequenced material: sorted CD4+, CD8+, or CD8+CD57+ T cells (not recorded which) from PBMCs. The receptor was derived from a human donor with aplastic anemia. The chain links TRBV20-1 to TRBJ1-3, with a possible D match to TRBD1 (5 bases). The CDR3 sequence is CSAYTGVSGNTIYF. Here the CDR3 DNA reads TGCAGTGCTTATACAGGAGTATCTGGAAACACCATATATTTT.